Listed below are T cell receptor beta chains from one sample, sequenced in a study of molecular identifiers for immune sequencing clone quantification. From the PCR reads, TCRdb called clonotypes with MiXCR, one entry per CDR3 protein. There are about half a million distinct CDR3 sequences in the sample; 20% to 25% occur only once, and 0.84% lies in the top ten. The specimen was naive CD8+ T cells from blood, with Jurkat cell RNA spiked in. These receptors were collected from a human donor in good health. Some libraries in this study had Jurkat cell RNA spiked in. Both conserved end residues are part of each CDR3. A D gene is named only where the DNA matches it firmly. Clone size is stated in some rows and not others, as once, few, many or a class when expanded.

>TRBJ2-7|-|few|TRBV7-2
TGTGCCAGCAGCTTAGCCCGGGACACCATCTACGAGCAGTACTTC
CASSLARDTIYEQYF
>TRBJ2-7|TRBD1|-|TRBV27
TGTGCCAGCAGTTTTGCAGGGGGTCGGGAGCAGTACTTC
CASSFAGGREQYF
>TRBJ2-7|TRBD2|few|TRBV19
TGTGCCAGTAGCATGGGACTACAGACGGTCTTC
CASSMGLQTVF
>TRBJ1-1|TRBD1|many|TRBV24-1
TGTGCCACCAGTGCAGGGGGCAGCACTGAAGCTTTCTTT
CATSAGGSTEAFF
>TRBJ2-1|TRBD2|few|TRBV12-3/TRBV12-4
TGTGCCAGCAGTTTGCTAGCGGGGGGGCCGAATGTGGATAATGAGCAGTTCTTC
CASSLLAGGPNVDNEQFF
>TRBJ2-5|-|many|TRBV7-9
TGTGCCAGCAGCTTAGACAGGGGAGGAGAGACCCAGTACTTC
CASSLDRGGETQYF
>TRBJ2-7|TRBD2|many|TRBV29-1
TGCAGCGTTGGGGGGGGACCGGGAGAGCAGTACTTC
CSVGGGPGEQYF
>TRBJ2-7|-|many|TRBV10-3
TGTGCCATCAGTGAAGGGGAGTACGAGCAGTACTTC
CAISEGEYEQYF
>TRBJ2-6|-|many|TRBV7-9
TGTGCCAGCAGCTCCGAGGATAGCCCGACCCCTTTC
CASSSEDSPTPF
>TRBJ2-2|-|-|TRBV28
TGTGCCAGCACCACTCCGGGACAACCCACCGGGGAGCTGTTTTTT
CASTTPGQPTGELFF
>TRBJ2-7|TRBD1|few|TRBV28
TGTGCCAGCAGTGGAGACAGGGAAACCCCCTACGAGCAGTACTTC
CASSGDRETPYEQYF
>TRBJ1-1|-|many|TRBV30
TGTGCCTGGAGTGTAGCAGGGAACACTGAAGCTTTCTTT
CAWSVAGNTEAFF
>TRBJ2-7|TRBD1|many|TRBV27
TGTGCCAGCAGTCATAAGAGGACAGGGGGGCCCTACGAGCAGTACTTC
CASSHKRTGGPYEQYF
>TRBJ2-7|TRBD1|few|TRBV28
TGTGCCAGCAGTCCATGGACAGGGGCGGCATACGAGCAGTACTTC
CASSPWTGAAYEQYF
>TRBJ1-2|-|-|TRBV6-1
TGTGCCAGCACCACCCAAGAGGGGACCCTACTTTATGGCCACACCTTC
CASTTQEGTLLYGHTF
>TRBJ2-7|TRBD2|-|TRBV27
TGTGCCAGCAGTTTATGGACTAGCGGAACCTACGAGCAGTACTTC
CASSLWTSGTYEQYF
>TRBJ2-7|TRBD1|few|TRBV20-1
TGCAGTGCTATGGACAGGGTCGCATCCTCCTACGAGCAGTACTTC
CSAMDRVASSYEQYF
>TRBJ1-5|-|many|TRBV28
TGTGCCAGCAGTTTATCTCAGCCCCAGCATTTT
CASSLSQPQHF
>TRBJ2-3|-|-|TRBV12-2
TGTGCAAGTCGCGTCTTCCCTCGTAGGGGGCGTTTTTTAGCAGATACGCAGTATTTT
CASRVFPRRGRFLADTQYF